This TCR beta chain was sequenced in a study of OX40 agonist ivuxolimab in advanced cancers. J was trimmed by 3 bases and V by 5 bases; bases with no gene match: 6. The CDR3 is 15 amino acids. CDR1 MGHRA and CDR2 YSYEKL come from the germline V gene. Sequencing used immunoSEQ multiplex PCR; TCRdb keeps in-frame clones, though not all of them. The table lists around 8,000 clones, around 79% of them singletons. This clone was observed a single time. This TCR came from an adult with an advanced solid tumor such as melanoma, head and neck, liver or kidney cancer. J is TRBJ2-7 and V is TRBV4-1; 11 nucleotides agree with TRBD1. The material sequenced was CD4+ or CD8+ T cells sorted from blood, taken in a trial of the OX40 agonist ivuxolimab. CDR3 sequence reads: CASSLTGTGGYEQYF. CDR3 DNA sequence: TGCGCCAGCAGCTTAACCGGGACAGGGGGCTACGAGCAGTACTTC.